This T cell receptor beta chain was sequenced during a study of T cell responses to AZD1222 COVID-19 vaccine. Study observations and caveats: Spike-specific TCR depth and breadth grew after two AZD1222 doses. The study found vaccine-associated CD4 TCRs spanning spike, dominant at 160-218 and 743-854. Donors skewed white British and female; clonal diversity was possibly underestimated.

TCRdb's table, derived via immunoSEQ multiplex PCR, lists solely in-frame clones and lacks some. The repertoire consists of roughly 150,000 clones, with around 92% occurring once and the leading ten covering around 1%. The CDR3 consists of 13 residues. From germline, CDR1 is LGHDT and CDR2 YNNKEL (reference sequence). V lost 2 bases, J lost 10 bases, and 9 bases lay in between. Second-dose groups at about 4 or about 12 weeks were pooled. This clone was counted once. No antigen is known for it. The sample consisted of peripheral blood, taken 28 days after the second AZD1222 dose. The chain couples TRBV3-1 (or the pseudogene TRBV3-2) to TRBJ1-6; D is ambiguous. This receptor was obtained from an adult who received the AZD1222 COVID-19 vaccine. For the CDR3, the DNA is TGTGCCAGCAGCCAACAAACTGTATCACCCCTCCACTTT. Protein sequence: CASSQQTVSPLHF.